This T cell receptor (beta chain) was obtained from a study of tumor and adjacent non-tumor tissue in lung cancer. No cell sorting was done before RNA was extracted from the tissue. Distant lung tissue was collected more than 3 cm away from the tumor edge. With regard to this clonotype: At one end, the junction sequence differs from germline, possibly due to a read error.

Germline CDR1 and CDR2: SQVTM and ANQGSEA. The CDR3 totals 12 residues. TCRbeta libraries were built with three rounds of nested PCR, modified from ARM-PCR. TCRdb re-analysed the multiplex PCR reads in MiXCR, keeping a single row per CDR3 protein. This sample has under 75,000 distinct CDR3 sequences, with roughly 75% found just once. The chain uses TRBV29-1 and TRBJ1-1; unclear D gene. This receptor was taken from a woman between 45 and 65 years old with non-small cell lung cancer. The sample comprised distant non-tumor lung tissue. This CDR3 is CSVDDTNIEALF. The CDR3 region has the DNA TGCAGCGTTGATGATACTAACATTGAAGCTCTCTTT.